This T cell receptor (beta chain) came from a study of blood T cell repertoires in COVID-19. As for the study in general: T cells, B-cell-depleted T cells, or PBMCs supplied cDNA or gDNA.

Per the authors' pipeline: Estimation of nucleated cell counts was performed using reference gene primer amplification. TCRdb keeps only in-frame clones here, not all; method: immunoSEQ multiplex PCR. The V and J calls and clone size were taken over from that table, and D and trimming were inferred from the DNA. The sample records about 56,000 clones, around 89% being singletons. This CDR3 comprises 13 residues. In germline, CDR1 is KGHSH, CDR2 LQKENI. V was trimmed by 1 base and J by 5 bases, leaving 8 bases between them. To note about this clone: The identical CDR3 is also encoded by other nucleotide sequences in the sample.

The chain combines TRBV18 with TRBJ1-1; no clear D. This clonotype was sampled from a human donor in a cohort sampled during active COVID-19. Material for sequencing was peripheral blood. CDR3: CASSPQGGTEAFF. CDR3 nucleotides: TGTGCCAGCTCACCACAGGGAGGGACTGAAGCTTTCTTT.